This T cell receptor (beta chain) derives from a study of human T cells and chemical hapten exposure. Study as a whole: 2% DPC was applied to around 2 cm by around 2 cm of upper inner arm skin for sensitization.

TCRdb recomputed calls from the RACE reads with MiXCR, one row per CDR3 protein. The repertoire includes 110,000 or so distinct CDR3 sequences, roughly 10% of them detected once, and 3.1% sits in the top ten. Study-wide findings and caveats: Positive correlation was observed between PT1 expanded TCR counts and patch test score. Alopecia in all donors means immunity may differ from healthy individuals.

The CDR3 sequence is 16 residues long. Germline V CDR1 and CDR2: MNHEY, SVGAGI. The V and J ends lost 2 bases and 7 bases, in that order; junction bases with no gene match: 6. Time point in this sample: patch test 2, 6 weeks after DPC sensitization. The treatment is: therapeutic diphenylcyclopropenone sensitization with weekly scalp DPC. Venepuncture was done earlier than the placement of each patch test. This clonotype was seen ten or more times. Its antigen is currently unknown. The rearrangement uses TRBV6-5 and TRBJ2-1, with 12 nucleotides matching TRBD2. The sample in question was whole blood, obtained in connection with sensitization to the hapten diphenylcyclopropenone (DPC). The sequence derives from a woman in her thirties or forties with alopecia areata. Some clones in this sample may be carry-over from other donors' samples. The CDR3 protein is CASSYETSGGKNEQFF. The CDR3 DNA reads as TGTGCCAGCAGTTACGAGACTAGCGGGGGAAAGAATGAGCAGTTCTTC.